The following is a T cell receptor (beta chain) sequence with its context. Antigen specificity is unknown. An end of the junction does not agree with germline; a read error may underlie this. Sequencing used immunoSEQ multiplex PCR; TCRdb keeps in-frame clones, though not all of them. In the table there are roughly 30,000 clones, about 67% of which are singletons. Sequencing followed a ViraFEST assay step that expanded antigen-specific CD4+ T cells with viral peptide pools. Culturing for about 9 days preceded CD4+ T cell isolation. Vaccine administered to participants consisted of two doses of either BNT162b2 or mRNA-1273. Germline V gene lookup returns CDR1 SQVTM and CDR2 ANQGSEA. There are 13 residues in the CDR3. This entry belongs to a study of vaccination effects on CD4 cells after COVID-19.

The chain combines TRBV29-1 with TRBJ2-5; tentative D call: TRBD1 (5 bases). Specimen: CD4+ T cells from PBMCs cultured with HCoV-NL63 spike peptides, collected after COVID-19 vaccination. The sequence came from a human donor who received a COVID-19 vaccine. The CDR3 bases are TGCAGCGTTGAAGGGGGCACACAAGGGACCCAGTACTTC. Residues: CSVEGGTQGTQYF.